Listed below are T cell receptor beta chains from one sample, sequenced in a study of regulatory T cells in long-lasting Graves disease. Each CDR3 protein gets one entry after TCRdb re-called the multiplex PCR reads with MiXCR. The data contain a few hundred thousand distinct CDR3 sequences, about 20% of them seen just once; the ten biggest clones take up roughly 28%. Sequencing used peripheral blood mononuclear cells (PBMCs), obtained when the disease was refractory, from a patient treated with antithyroid drugs. Source of these receptors: a female donor with Graves disease. The CDR3 runs from the conserved cysteine through the conserved F or W. D genes are given only for firm matches. Where a row states a size, it is once, few, many or the class of an expanded clone; other rows omit it.

clone size: few; D gene: TRBD1; J gene: TRBJ1-2; V gene: TRBV5-1; CDR3 DNA: TGCGCCAGCAGCGATGGACAGGGCTGGTCCTCGTATGGCTACACCTTC; CDR3 protein: CASSDGQGWSSYGYTF
clone size: few; D gene: -; J gene: TRBJ2-1; V gene: TRBV29-1; CDR3 DNA: TGCAGCGTTGAGATGGCGGAAATCAAATACAATGAGCAGTTCTTC; CDR3 protein: CSVEMAEIKYNEQFF
clone size: few; D gene: -; J gene: TRBJ1-2; V gene: TRBV10-3; CDR3 DNA: TGTGCCATCAGTGAGTCGCGGACCGCTTCTAACTATGGCTACACCTTC; CDR3 protein: CAISESRTASNYGYTF
clone size: -; D gene: -; J gene: TRBJ1-5; V gene: TRBV4-1; CDR3 DNA: TGCGCCAGCAGCCAAGGAGGTTACAATCAGCCCCAGCATTTT; CDR3 protein: CASSQGGYNQPQHF
clone size: -; D gene: TRBD1; J gene: TRBJ1-1; V gene: TRBV19; CDR3 DNA: TGTGCCAGTAAGCTCGGGACAGAAGGGGCGAACACTGAAGCTTCCTTT; CDR3 protein: CASKLGTEGANTEASF
clone size: many; D gene: TRBD1; J gene: TRBJ2-4; V gene: TRBV7-2; CDR3 DNA: TGTGCCAGCAGCTTATTCGAAGGGACAGCGATAAACATTCAGTACTTC; CDR3 protein: CASSLFEGTAINIQYF
clone size: few; D gene: TRBD1; J gene: TRBJ2-7; V gene: TRBV6-9; CDR3 DNA: TGTGCCAGCAGTTCCCCGATTGGACAGGGGGCCTACGAGCAGTACTTC; CDR3 protein: CASSSPIGQGAYEQYF
clone size: -; D gene: -; J gene: TRBJ1-1; V gene: TRBV3-1; CDR3 DNA: TGTGCCAGCAGCCAAGATAACTTGGGCTCTGAAGCTTTCTTT; CDR3 protein: CASSQDNLGSEAFF
clone size: many; D gene: -; J gene: TRBJ1-1; V gene: TRBV12-3/TRBV12-4; CDR3 DNA: TGTGCCAGCAGCTTTCCCGGGACTGAAGCTTTCTTT; CDR3 protein: CASSFPGTEAFF
clone size: many; D gene: -; J gene: TRBJ1-1; V gene: TRBV28; CDR3 DNA: TGTGCCAGCAGTTTACCAACCCGGGGGGTTGCTGAAGCTTTCTTT; CDR3 protein: CASSLPTRGVAEAFF
clone size: many; D gene: -; J gene: TRBJ2-1; V gene: TRBV2; CDR3 DNA: TGTGCCAGCAGCGGGGTAGGGGTGGCGGGCGGCAATGAGCAGTTCTTC; CDR3 protein: CASSGVGVAGGNEQFF
clone size: few; D gene: -; J gene: TRBJ2-2; V gene: TRBV30; CDR3 DNA: TGTGCCTGGAGTGTAGGGGCGAGCACCGGGGAGCTGTTTTTT; CDR3 protein: CAWSVGASTGELFF
clone size: few; D gene: TRBD2; J gene: TRBJ2-1; V gene: TRBV29-1; CDR3 DNA: TGCAGCGTTGATTCTAGCGGAATCTACAATGAGCAGTTCTTC; CDR3 protein: CSVDSSGIYNEQFF
clone size: -; D gene: -; J gene: TRBJ1-3; V gene: TRBV20-1; CDR3 DNA: TGCAGTGCTCCCGATCTCAGCTCTGGAAACACCATATATTTT; CDR3 protein: CSAPDLSSGNTIYF
clone size: few; D gene: -; J gene: TRBJ2-1; V gene: TRBV27; CDR3 DNA: TGTGCCAGCAGTTTATCCTTGGAAGGGAATGAGCAGTTCTTC; CDR3 protein: CASSLSLEGNEQFF
clone size: many; D gene: -; J gene: TRBJ2-7; V gene: TRBV2; CDR3 DNA: TGTGCCAGCAGCAATTACGAGCAGTACTTC; CDR3 protein: CASSNYEQYF
clone size: few; D gene: -; J gene: TRBJ2-7; V gene: TRBV10-3; CDR3 DNA: TGTGCCATCAGTGATATGGGTCAGCCTCCCGACGAGCAGTACTTC; CDR3 protein: CAISDMGQPPDEQYF
clone size: -; D gene: TRBD1; J gene: TRBJ2-7; V gene: TRBV5-5; CDR3 DNA: TGTGCCAGCAGCTTGCGTGACAGGGGCACCTACGAGCAGTACTTC; CDR3 protein: CASSLRDRGTYEQYF
clone size: many; D gene: -; J gene: TRBJ2-7; V gene: TRBV6-1; CDR3 DNA: TGTGCCAGCACTCACCGGCGCGGCGGGGACGAGCAGTACTTC; CDR3 protein: CASTHRRGGDEQYF
clone size: -; D gene: -; J gene: TRBJ1-5; V gene: TRBV7-2; CDR3 DNA: TGTGCCAGCAGCTCACCACTAATGGGGGATCAGCCCCAGCATTTT; CDR3 protein: CASSSPLMGDQPQHF
clone size: -; D gene: -; J gene: TRBJ1-1; V gene: TRBV6-5; CDR3 DNA: TGTGCCAGCAGTTACAGGGGTTGGACTGAAGCTTTCTTT; CDR3 protein: CASSYRGWTEAFF
clone size: -; D gene: TRBD2; J gene: TRBJ2-1; V gene: TRBV7-3; CDR3 DNA: TGTGCCAGCAGCTTATTGGCGGGAGCAGATAATGAGCAGTTCTTC; CDR3 protein: CASSLLAGADNEQFF
clone size: -; D gene: TRBD2; J gene: TRBJ2-5; V gene: TRBV2; CDR3 DNA: TGTGCCAGCAGCGCCTACGGACTAGCGGCACAAGAGACCCAGTACTTC; CDR3 protein: CASSAYGLAAQETQYF
clone size: -; D gene: TRBD1; J gene: TRBJ2-2; V gene: TRBV19; CDR3 DNA: TGTGCCAGTAGTATAGGCGGGGACAGGACGAACACCGGGGAGCTGTTTTTT; CDR3 protein: CASSIGGDRTNTGELFF
clone size: -; D gene: -; J gene: TRBJ2-7; V gene: TRBV10-3; CDR3 DNA: TGTGCCATCAGTGAAGGGGGGAACACCTACTCCTACGAGCAGTACTTC; CDR3 protein: CAISEGGNTYSYEQYF
clone size: many; D gene: -; J gene: TRBJ2-4; V gene: TRBV13; CDR3 DNA: TGTGCCAGCAGCCGGAAAGCCAAAAACATTCAGTACTTC; CDR3 protein: CASSRKAKNIQYF
clone size: many; D gene: -; J gene: TRBJ1-1; V gene: TRBV2; CDR3 DNA: TGTGCCAGCAGTGAAGCCTTTCCCTTGAGGGTGAAAGCTTTCTTT; CDR3 protein: CASSEAFPLRVKAFF
clone size: -; D gene: TRBD1; J gene: TRBJ2-7; V gene: TRBV6-1; CDR3 DNA: TGTGCCAGCAGTCCGACCACTTTGGGGACAGGCGCCTACGAGCAGTACTTC; CDR3 protein: CASSPTTLGTGAYEQYF
clone size: many; D gene: -; J gene: TRBJ1-4; V gene: TRBV11-2; CDR3 DNA: TGTGCCAGCAGCTTAGCCCACGGGACCGGCCAAAGGAGAACTAATGAAAAACTGTTTTTT; CDR3 protein: CASSLAHGTGQRRTNEKLFF
clone size: many; D gene: -; J gene: TRBJ2-7; V gene: TRBV28; CDR3 DNA: TGTGCCAGCAGTTTAAATCCCATCAGGGTTCTAAACGAGCAGTACTTC; CDR3 protein: CASSLNPIRVLNEQYF
clone size: -; D gene: TRBD2; J gene: TRBJ2-7; V gene: TRBV20-1; CDR3 DNA: TGCAGTGCCGCGAAGCGGGAGAGGGAGCAGTACTTC; CDR3 protein: CSAAKREREQYF
clone size: -; D gene: -; J gene: TRBJ2-1; V gene: TRBV2; CDR3 DNA: TGTGCCAGCAACTCAAACAATGAGCAGTTCTTC; CDR3 protein: CASNSNNEQFF
clone size: many; D gene: TRBD2; J gene: TRBJ2-2; V gene: TRBV24-1; CDR3 DNA: TGTGCCACCAGTGATAGACCGACTAGCGGGAGAGGAGGGGAGCTGTTTTTT; CDR3 protein: CATSDRPTSGRGGELFF
clone size: -; D gene: TRBD2; J gene: TRBJ2-1; V gene: TRBV7-2; CDR3 DNA: TGTGCCAGCAGCCAAGATTTTCCTAGCGGGAGAGGTGGTGAGCAGTTCTTC; CDR3 protein: CASSQDFPSGRGGEQFF
clone size: -; D gene: -; J gene: TRBJ2-7; V gene: TRBV7-9; CDR3 DNA: TGTGCCAGCAGCTTAGTCGGCGGGACTCAAGGGACCTACGAGCAGTACTTC; CDR3 protein: CASSLVGGTQGTYEQYF
clone size: few; D gene: TRBD2; J gene: TRBJ2-2; V gene: TRBV28; CDR3 DNA: TGTGCCAGCAGTTTCGATAGCGGGATGATCCGTGGGGAGCTGTTTTTT; CDR3 protein: CASSFDSGMIRGELFF
clone size: -; D gene: -; J gene: TRBJ2-7; V gene: TRBV4-1; CDR3 DNA: TGCGCCAGCAGCCCGACGGGACTGTCTTACGAGCAGTACTTC; CDR3 protein: CASSPTGLSYEQYF
clone size: -; D gene: TRBD1; J gene: TRBJ1-1; V gene: TRBV19; CDR3 DNA: TGTGCCAGTAGCCGCGGACAGGGGGTAAGGACTGAAGCTTTCTTT; CDR3 protein: CASSRGQGVRTEAFF
clone size: -; D gene: -; J gene: TRBJ2-3; V gene: TRBV2; CDR3 DNA: TGTGCCAGCAAGCTCGACAGCACAGATACGCAGTATTTT; CDR3 protein: CASKLDSTDTQYF
clone size: -; D gene: -; J gene: TRBJ1-2; V gene: TRBV29-1; CDR3 DNA: TGCAGCGTTCTAGGGGGCTATGGCTACACCTTC; CDR3 protein: CSVLGGYGYTF
clone size: -; D gene: -; J gene: TRBJ1-2; V gene: TRBV2; CDR3 DNA: TGTGCCGGCTCCCGACGGGTCTCCGATGGCTACGCCTTC; CDR3 protein: CAGSRRVSDGYAF
clone size: few; D gene: -; J gene: TRBJ2-5; V gene: TRBV19; CDR3 DNA: TGTGCCAGTAGTATAGGCGTCTTCGAGGAGACCCAGTACTTC; CDR3 protein: CASSIGVFEETQYF
clone size: -; D gene: -; J gene: TRBJ2-3; V gene: TRBV7-2; CDR3 DNA: TGTGCCAGCAGCGTGCGGGACATCCCGACAGATACGCAGTATTTT; CDR3 protein: CASSVRDIPTDTQYF
clone size: few; D gene: TRBD1; J gene: TRBJ2-4; V gene: TRBV29-1; CDR3 DNA: TGCAGCGTTGAAGGGACAGGGAACATTCAGTACTTC; CDR3 protein: CSVEGTGNIQYF
clone size: many; D gene: TRBD1; J gene: TRBJ2-7; V gene: TRBV2; CDR3 DNA: TGTGCCAGTAGGACAGGGGAAACGGGAGTGACGGTCGAGCAGTACTTC; CDR3 protein: CASRTGETGVTVEQYF
clone size: many; D gene: TRBD2; J gene: TRBJ2-7; V gene: TRBV20-1; CDR3 DNA: TGCAGTGCTATTAGTCGGGAGGGGTTGCAGGAGCAGTACTTC; CDR3 protein: CSAISREGLQEQYF
clone size: few; D gene: TRBD2; J gene: TRBJ2-5; V gene: TRBV20-1; CDR3 DNA: TGCAGTGCTAGAGATCCCTTTGCGGGAGGCCCAAGAGAGACCCAGTACTTC; CDR3 protein: CSARDPFAGGPRETQYF